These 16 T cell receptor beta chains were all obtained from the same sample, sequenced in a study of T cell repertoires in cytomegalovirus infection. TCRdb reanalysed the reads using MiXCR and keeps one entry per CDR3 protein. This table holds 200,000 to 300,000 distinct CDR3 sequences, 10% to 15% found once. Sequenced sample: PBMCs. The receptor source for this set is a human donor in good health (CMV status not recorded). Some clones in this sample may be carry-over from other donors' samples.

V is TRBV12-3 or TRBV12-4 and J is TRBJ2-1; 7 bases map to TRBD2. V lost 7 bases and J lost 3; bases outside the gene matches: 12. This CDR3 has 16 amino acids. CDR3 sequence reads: CASTQTPGLHYNEQFF. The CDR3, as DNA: TGTGCCAGCACCCAAACTCCGGGACTACACTACAATGAGCAGTTCTTC.

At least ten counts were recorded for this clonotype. CDR3 nucleotide sequence: TGTGCCAGCAGCACCAACACCGGCGGGCAGTTCTTC. Its protein product is CASSTNTGGQFF. The rearrangement joins TRBV7-8 to TRBJ2-1; D gene ambiguous. V gave up 5 bases and J gave up 12 bases, with 14 bases separating them. Germline-derived CDR1 and CDR2 are SGHVS and FQNEAQ. This CDR3 region has 12 residues.

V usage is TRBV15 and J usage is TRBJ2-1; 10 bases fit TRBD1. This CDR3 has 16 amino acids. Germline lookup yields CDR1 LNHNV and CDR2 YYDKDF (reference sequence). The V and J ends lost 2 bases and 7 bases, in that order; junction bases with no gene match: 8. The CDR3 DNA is TGTGCCACCAGCAGATACCTCGGGACAGGGGTAAATGAGCAGTTCTTC. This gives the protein CATSRYLGTGVNEQFF.

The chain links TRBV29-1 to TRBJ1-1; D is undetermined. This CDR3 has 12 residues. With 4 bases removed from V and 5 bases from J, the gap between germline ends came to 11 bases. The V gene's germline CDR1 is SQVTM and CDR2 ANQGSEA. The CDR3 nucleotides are TGCAGCGTTGCCCAACTTGGGACTGAAGCTTTCTTT. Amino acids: CSVAQLGTEAFF.

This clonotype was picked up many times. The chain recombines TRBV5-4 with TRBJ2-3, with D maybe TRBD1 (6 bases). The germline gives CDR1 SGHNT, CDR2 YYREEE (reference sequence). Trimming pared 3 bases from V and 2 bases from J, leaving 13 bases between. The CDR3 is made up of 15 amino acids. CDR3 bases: TGTGCCAGCAGCTCTGGGGACACCGACACAGATACGCAGTATTTT. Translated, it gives CASSSGDTDTDTQYF.

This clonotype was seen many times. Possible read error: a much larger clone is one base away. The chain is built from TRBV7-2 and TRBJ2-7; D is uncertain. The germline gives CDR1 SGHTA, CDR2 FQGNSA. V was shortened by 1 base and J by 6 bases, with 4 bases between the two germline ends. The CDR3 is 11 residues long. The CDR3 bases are TGTGCCAGCAGCTTAGGGGTCGAGCAGTACTTC. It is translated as CASSLGVEQYF.

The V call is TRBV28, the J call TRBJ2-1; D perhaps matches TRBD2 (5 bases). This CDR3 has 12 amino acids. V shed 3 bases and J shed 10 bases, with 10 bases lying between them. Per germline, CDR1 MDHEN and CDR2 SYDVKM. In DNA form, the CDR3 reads TGTGCCAGCAGTTTTGGAGCGGCAGAGCAGTTCTTC. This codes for CASSFGAAEQFF.

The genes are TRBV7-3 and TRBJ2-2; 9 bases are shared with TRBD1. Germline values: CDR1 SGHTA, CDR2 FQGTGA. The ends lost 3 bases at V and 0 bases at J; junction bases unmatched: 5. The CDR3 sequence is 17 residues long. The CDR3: CASSFPRTGANTGELFF. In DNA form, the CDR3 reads TGTGCCAGCAGCTTCCCCCGGACAGGGGCGAACACCGGGGAGCTGTTTTTT. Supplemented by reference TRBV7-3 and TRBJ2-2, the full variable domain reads GAGVSQTPSNKVTEKGKYVELRCDPISGHTALYWYRQSLGQGPEFLIYFQGTGAADDSGLPNDRFFAVRPEGSVSTLKIQRTERGDSAVYLCASSFPRTGANTGELFFGEGSRLTVL.

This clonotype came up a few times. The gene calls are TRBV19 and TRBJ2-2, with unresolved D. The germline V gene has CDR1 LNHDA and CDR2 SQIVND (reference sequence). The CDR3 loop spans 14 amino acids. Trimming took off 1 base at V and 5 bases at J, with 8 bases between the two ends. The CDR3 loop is CASSIGPGTGELFF. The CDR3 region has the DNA TGTGCCAGTAGTATAGGTCCCGGGACCGGGGAGCTGTTTTTT.

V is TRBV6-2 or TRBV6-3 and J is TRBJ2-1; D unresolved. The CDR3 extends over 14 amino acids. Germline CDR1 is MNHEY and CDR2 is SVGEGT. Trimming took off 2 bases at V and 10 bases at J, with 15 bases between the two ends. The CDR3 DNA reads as TGTGCCAGCAGTTACCCGATACAGCTTCGAGAGCAGTTCTTC. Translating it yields CASSYPIQLREQFF.

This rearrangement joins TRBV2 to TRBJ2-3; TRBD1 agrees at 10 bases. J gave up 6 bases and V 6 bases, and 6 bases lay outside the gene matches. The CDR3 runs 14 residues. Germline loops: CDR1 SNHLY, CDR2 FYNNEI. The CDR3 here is CASSLDRGSDTQYF. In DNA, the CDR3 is TGTGCCAGCAGCTTGGACAGGGGGTCGGATACGCAGTATTTT.

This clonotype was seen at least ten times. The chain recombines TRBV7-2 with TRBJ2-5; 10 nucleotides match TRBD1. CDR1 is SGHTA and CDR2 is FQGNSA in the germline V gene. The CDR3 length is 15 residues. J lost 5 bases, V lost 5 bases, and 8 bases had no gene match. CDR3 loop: CASSADRGRWETQYF. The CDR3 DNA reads TGTGCCAGCAGCGCTGACAGGGGGCGCTGGGAGACCCAGTACTTC.

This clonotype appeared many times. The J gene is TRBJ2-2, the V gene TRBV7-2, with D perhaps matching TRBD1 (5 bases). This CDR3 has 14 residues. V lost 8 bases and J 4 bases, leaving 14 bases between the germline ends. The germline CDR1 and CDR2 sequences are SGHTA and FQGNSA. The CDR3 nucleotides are TGTGCCAGCTCAGAGCAGGGTGGCACCGGGGAGCTGTTTTTT. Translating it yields CASSEQGGTGELFF.

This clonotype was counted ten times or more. As DNA, the CDR3 is TGTGCCAGCAGGGATGACGGCACCGGGGAGCTGTTTTTT. Translated, it gives CASRDDGTGELFF. V gene TRBV6-4 combines with J gene TRBJ2-2; no clear D. Germline-derived CDR1 and CDR2 are MRHNA and SNTAGT. The CDR3 is 13 residues long. V lost 6 bases to trimming and J lost 4 bases, with 9 bases between them.

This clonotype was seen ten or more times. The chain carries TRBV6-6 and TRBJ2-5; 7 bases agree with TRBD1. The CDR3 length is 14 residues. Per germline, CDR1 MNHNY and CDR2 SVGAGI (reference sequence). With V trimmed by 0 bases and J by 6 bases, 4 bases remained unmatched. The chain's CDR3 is CASSYSTGEQTQYF. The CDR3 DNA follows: TGTGCCAGCAGTTACTCCACAGGGGAGCAGACCCAGTACTTC.

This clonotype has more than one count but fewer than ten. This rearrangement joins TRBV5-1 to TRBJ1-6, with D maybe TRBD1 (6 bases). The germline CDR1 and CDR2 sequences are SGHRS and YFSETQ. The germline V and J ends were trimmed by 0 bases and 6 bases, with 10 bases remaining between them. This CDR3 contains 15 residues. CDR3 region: CASSLEGTLNSPLHF. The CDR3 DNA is TGCGCCAGCAGCTTGGAAGGGACACTTAATTCACCCCTCCACTTT.